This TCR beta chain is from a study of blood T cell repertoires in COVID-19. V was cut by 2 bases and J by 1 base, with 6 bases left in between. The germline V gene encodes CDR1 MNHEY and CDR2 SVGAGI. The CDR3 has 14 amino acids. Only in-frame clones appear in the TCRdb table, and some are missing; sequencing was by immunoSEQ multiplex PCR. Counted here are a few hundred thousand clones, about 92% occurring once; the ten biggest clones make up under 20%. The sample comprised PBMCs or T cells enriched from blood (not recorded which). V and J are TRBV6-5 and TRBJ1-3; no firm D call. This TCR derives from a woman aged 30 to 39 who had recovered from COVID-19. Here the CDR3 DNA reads TGTGCCAGCAGTTACGGGGAGTCTGGAAACACCATATATTTT. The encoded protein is CASSYGESGNTIYF.